This TCR beta chain was found in a study of blood T cell repertoires in COVID-19. The CDR3 is 15 residues long. CDR1 and CDR2 from the germline V gene are SGHTA and FQGTGA. With V trimmed by 1 base and J by 8 bases, 8 bases remained unmatched. Under the authors' procedure: It was from reference gene primer amplification that nucleated cell counts were estimated. The method was immunoSEQ multiplex PCR; TCRdb's version includes in-frame clones alone and lacks a portion of them. That table gives V, J and clone size, and the DNA gave D and trimming. The sample yields fewer than 200,000 clones, 81% seen once.

Sequencing was performed on PBMCs or T cells enriched from blood (not recorded which). The source is a woman in her 40s with acute COVID-19. This chain uses TRBV7-3 with TRBJ2-1; 7 bases are shared with TRBD2. CDR3 in amino acids: CASSLMASGPHEQFF. Here the CDR3 DNA reads TGTGCCAGCAGCTTAATGGCTAGCGGCCCCCATGAGCAGTTCTTC.